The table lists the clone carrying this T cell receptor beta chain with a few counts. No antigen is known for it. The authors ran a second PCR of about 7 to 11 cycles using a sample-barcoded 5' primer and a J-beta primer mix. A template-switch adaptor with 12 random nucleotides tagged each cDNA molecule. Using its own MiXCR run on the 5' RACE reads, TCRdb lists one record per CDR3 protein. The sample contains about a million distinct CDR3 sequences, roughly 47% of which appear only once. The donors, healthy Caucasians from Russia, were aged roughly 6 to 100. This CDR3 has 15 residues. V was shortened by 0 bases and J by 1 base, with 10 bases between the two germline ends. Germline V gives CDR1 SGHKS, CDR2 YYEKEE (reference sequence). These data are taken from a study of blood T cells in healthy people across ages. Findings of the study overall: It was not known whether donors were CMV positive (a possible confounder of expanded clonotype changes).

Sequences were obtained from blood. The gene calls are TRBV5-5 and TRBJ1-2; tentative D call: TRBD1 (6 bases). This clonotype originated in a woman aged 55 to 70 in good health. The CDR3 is CASSLATGINYGYTF. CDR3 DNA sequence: TGTGCCAGCAGCTTGGCCACAGGGATTAACTATGGCTACACCTTC.